The clone carrying this TCR beta chain was picked up one time. V gave up 0 bases and J gave up 7 bases, with 20 bases separating them. Germline CDR1 SGHNT, CDR2 YYREEE (reference sequence). This CDR3 region has 16 residues. This entry comes from a study of blood T cell repertoires in COVID-19. For the study at large: The study drew acute and convalescent COVID-19 samples from the United States, Italy and Spain. Sources were T cells, B-cell-depleted T cells, or PBMCs; the material itself was cDNA or gDNA.

Original processing methods: Amplification from reference gene primers served as the basis for estimated nucleated cell counts. TCRdb keeps only in-frame clones here, not all; method: immunoSEQ multiplex PCR. V and J calls and clone size are as listed in that table; D and trimming were resolved from the DNA. This sample carries about 360,000 clones, 70% to 90% of them seen once, and the ten largest clones take approximately 2.9%. This clonotype originated in a human donor in a cohort sampled during active COVID-19. The rearrangement links TRBV5-4 to TRBJ2-7; D perhaps matches TRBD2 (5 bases). The sequencing sample was made of peripheral blood. The CDR3 DNA follows: TGTGCCAGCAGCTTGGACGGGCTAGCTGTGGAGAAAGAGCAGTACTTC. As protein: CASSLDGLAVEKEQYF. The full variable domain, its missing parts supplied by reference TRBV5-4 and TRBJ2-7, is ETGVTQSPTHLIKTRGQQVTLRCSSQSGHNTVSWYQQALGQGPQFIFQYYREEENGRGNFPPRFSGLQFPNYSSELNVNALELDDSALYLCASSLDGLAVEKEQYFGPGTRLTVT.